Below, one T cell receptor beta chain is given with its context. This sample is part of a study of shared clonotypes between healthy human individuals. With 4 bases removed from V and 3 bases from J, the gap between germline ends came to 12 bases. Germline CDR1 and CDR2: GTSNPN and SVGIG (reference sequence). This CDR3 region has 13 residues. When samples were unsorted, 85 million to 95 million PBMCs were used for genomic DNA. Deep-level settings were used for running the assay. Only in-frame clones appear in the TCRdb table, and some are missing; sequencing was by immunoSEQ multiplex PCR. The data show approximately 440,000 clones, around 77% seen once.

The V call is TRBV30, the J call TRBJ1-2, with D unresolved. Material for sequencing was PBMCs. This TCR was sampled from a woman in her forties in good health. Some clones in this sample may be carry-over from other donors' samples. The CDR3 spells CAWKGGTYYGYTF. In DNA form, the CDR3 reads TGTGCCTGGAAGGGCGGAACGTACTATGGCTACACCTTC.